The next 19 T cell receptor beta chains were all read from a single sample in a study of post-analysis software for immune sequencing data. Study observations and caveats: Patients carried a handful of TRBV segments more frequently than controls did, and TRBV5-6, TRBV5-1 and TRBV20-1 were among them.

No cognate antigen is known for these TCRs. The TCR beta cDNA libraries carried unique molecular identifiers. Using its own MiXCR run on the PCR reads, TCRdb lists one record per CDR3 protein. The data hold 750,000 to 950,000 distinct CDR3 sequences, with roughly 58% observed a single time. The source material was blood. The receptors were sampled from a girl between 5 and 17 years old with multiple sclerosis.

The V gene is TRBV14, the J gene TRBJ2-2, with 9 bases fitting TRBD2. The junction had 5 bases not matched to a gene; V was cut back by 4 bases and J by 2 bases. The CDR3 sequence is 16 residues long. The germline CDR1 and CDR2 sequences are SGHDN and FVKESK. The CDR3 loop reads CASSRGTSLNTGELFF. The DNA for the CDR3 is TGTGCCAGCAGCCGAGGGACTAGCCTCAACACCGGGGAGCTGTTTTTT.

Concerning this clonotype itself: A junction end diverges from the germline sequence, so it may reflect a read error. The V gene is TRBV7-9, the J gene TRBJ2-7; D call uncertain. The CDR3 totals 13 residues. The germline V gene has CDR1 SEHNR and CDR2 FQNEAQ (reference sequence). The CDR3 region is CVSSPQNKYEQYF. For the CDR3, the DNA is TGTGTCAGCAGCCCACAGAACAAGTACGAGCAGTACTTC.

The chain carries TRBV7-7 and TRBJ2-5, with D perhaps assigned TRBD1 or TRBD2 (5 bases each). Near its end, the DNA agrees better with TRBJ2-7, so the J call may be wrong. CDR1 and CDR2 (germline): SSHAT, FNYEAQ (reference sequence). There are 14 residues in the CDR3. The CDR3 loop is CASSLGDGNYEQYF. The DNA for the CDR3 is TGTGCCAGCAGCTTAGGGGACGGGAACTACGAGCAGTACTTC.

This clonotype has more than one count but fewer than ten. The V call is TRBV7-6, the J call TRBJ2-5; TRBD2 agrees at 12 bases. Germline V gene lookup returns CDR1 SGHVS and CDR2 FNYEAQ. Germline trimming cut 2 bases from V and 5 bases from J; bases unmatched to any gene: 9. The CDR3 loop spans 17 amino acids. CDR3 nucleotides: TGTGCCAGCAGCTTAAGACCTAGCGGGGGGGCCGGTGAGACCCAGTACTTC. It translates to CASSLRPSGGAGETQYF. Drawing the rest from reference TRBV7-6 and TRBJ2-5, the complete variable domain is GAGVSQSPRYKVTKRGQDVALRCDPISGHVSLYWYRQALGQGPEFLTYFNYEAQQDKSGLPNDRFSAERPEGSISTLTIQRTEQRDSAMYRCASSLRPSGGAGETQYFGPGTRLLVL.

This clonotype was found a few times. J is TRBJ2-7 and V is TRBV20-1; possibly TRBD1 or TRBD2 for D (6 bases each). The V gene lost 0 bases and the J gene lost 6 bases, with 18 bases spanning the gap. The CDR3 covers 15 residues. Germline assignment: CDR1 DFQATT and CDR2 SNEGSKA (reference sequence). CDR3 in DNA: TGCAGTGCTAGAGATGGGCGCAGGGGAGGATCCGAGCAGTACTTC. Its translation is CSARDGRRGGSEQYF.

This clonotype has a handful of counts. The chain recombines TRBV11-2 with TRBJ1-1; TRBD1 might be the D (5 bases). With 0 bases removed from V and 3 bases from J, the gap between germline ends came to 11 bases. CDR1 SGHAT and CDR2 FQNNGV come from the germline V gene. The CDR3 contains 15 residues. This CDR3 is CASSLDTGTYTEAFF. The CDR3 DNA is TGTGCCAGCAGCTTAGACACCGGGACGTACACTGAAGCTTTCTTT.

This clonotype was counted a single time. This chain uses TRBV7-9 with TRBJ2-1, with no clear D. The CDR3 covers 14 residues. Trimming removed 5 bases from V and 4 bases from J, with 12 bases in between. Germline V gene data show CDR1 as SEHNR and CDR2 as FQNEAQ (reference sequence). The CDR3 spells CASSPRGPYNEQFF. The CDR3 nucleotides are TGTGCCAGCAGCCCACGTGGACCTTACAATGAGCAGTTCTTC.

On this clonotype: At one end, the junction sequence differs from germline, possibly due to a read error. The chain employs TRBV2 and TRBJ2-4, with a weak D call TRBD1 (6 bases). From germline, CDR1 is SNHLY and CDR2 FYNNEI. CDR3 length equals 16 residues. CDR3 loop: CVSRIRQVDTKNIQYF. The DNA of the CDR3 is TGTGTCAGCAGAATCCGACAGGTGGATACCAAAAACATTCAGTACTTC.

The chain joins TRBV6-5 to TRBJ1-1; tentatively, D is TRBD1 (6 bases). The germline CDR1 and CDR2 sequences are MNHEY and SVGAGI. V was cut by 2 bases and J by 4 bases, with 11 bases left in between. The CDR3 is 14 amino acids. This CDR3 is CASSYRGRVTEAFF. CDR3 sequence (DNA): TGTGCCAGCAGTTACCGGGGGCGGGTCACTGAAGCTTTCTTT.

This clonotype was seen a handful of times. This chain links TRBV5-1 with TRBJ1-2, with unresolved D. This CDR3 region has 13 residues. The germline gives CDR1 SGHRS, CDR2 YFSETQ. Trimming removed 0 bases from V and 8 bases from J, with 11 bases in between. CDR3 coding DNA: TGCGCCAGCAGCTTGGAAACCGCTGGGGGCTACACCTTC. Amino acids: CASSLETAGGYTF.

The genes are TRBV20-1 and TRBJ2-5; 11 bases are a match to TRBD2. This CDR3 comprises 16 residues. Germline V gene data show CDR1 as DFQATT and CDR2 as SNEGSKA (reference sequence). The CDR3 nucleotides read TGCAGCGCCGAAACCCGGTTACTAGCGGGAGAAGAGACCCAGTACTTC. The encoded protein is CSAETRLLAGEETQYF.

This rearrangement joins TRBV20-1 to TRBJ2-5; 7 bases line up with TRBD2. The CDR3 consists of 14 residues. From germline, CDR1 is DFQATT and CDR2 SNEGSKA (reference sequence). The trim removed 1 base at V and 4 bases at J, leaving 6 bases unmatched. CDR3 sequence: CSARGGGARETQYF. The CDR3 DNA reads TGCAGTGCTAGAGGCGGGGGAGCTCGAGAGACCCAGTACTTC.

V is TRBV27 and J is TRBJ2-7, with TRBD1 identical over 11 bases. The germline CDR1 and CDR2 sequences are MNHEY and SMNVEV (reference sequence). The ends lost 6 bases at V and 2 bases at J; junction bases unmatched: 6. The CDR3 covers 15 residues. CDR3 amino acids: CASSPDRGPPYEQYF. The CDR3 coding sequence is TGTGCCAGCAGCCCGGACAGGGGGCCCCCCTACGAGCAGTACTTC.

The rearrangement uses TRBV10-3 and TRBJ1-5; D unresolved. Trimming took off 4 bases at V and 0 bases at J, with 7 bases between the two ends. Germline CDR1 is ENHRY and CDR2 is SYGVKD. CDR3 length: 14 amino acids. This CDR3 is CAISAEYSNQPQHF. CDR3 nucleotide sequence: TGTGCCATCAGTGCGGAGTATAGCAATCAGCCCCAGCATTTT.

J is TRBJ1-2 and V is TRBV9, with D perhaps TRBD1 (5 bases). From germline, CDR1 is SGDLS and CDR2 YYNGEE. The CDR3 loop spans 14 amino acids. Between the trimmed V and J ends, which lost 0 bases and 8 bases, there was a span of 14 bases. CDR3 nucleotides: TGTGCCAGCAGCGTAGACCTGGGAGGGGCCGGCTACACCTTC. It yields the protein CASSVDLGGAGYTF.

Note on this clonotype: No conserved phenylalanine or tryptophan is present at the end of the CDR3, so a read error is the likely explanation. The chain couples TRBV12-3 or TRBV12-4 to TRBJ2-3; perhaps TRBD2 as D (5 bases). The CDR3 runs 14 residues. Trimming pared 1 base from V and 3 bases from J, leaving 8 bases between. The CDR3 DNA reads as TGTGCCAGCAGTTTAGGCGGGCTGACAGATACGCAGTATTCT. This sequence encodes CASSLGGLTDTQYS.

V is TRBV20-1 and J is TRBJ1-6; TRBD1 matches 11 bases. The V and J ends lost 3 bases and 5 bases, in that order; junction bases with no gene match: 6. Looked up from germline, CDR1 is DFQATT and CDR2 is SNEGSKA (reference sequence). The CDR3 length is 16 residues. This chain's CDR3 is CSARPGQGVNNSPLHF. As DNA, the CDR3 is TGCAGTGCTAGGCCGGGACAGGGGGTAAATAATTCACCCCTCCACTTT.

Of note for this clonotype: Mismatch with germline at one junction end may stem from a read error. The chain employs TRBV12-3 or TRBV12-4 and TRBJ2-1; TRBD1 matches 10 bases. This CDR3 has 14 residues. CDR3 amino acids: CASTQTGGYNEQFF. The CDR3 DNA is TGTGCCAGCACCCAGACAGGGGGCTACAATGAGCAGTTCTTT.

This clonotype was observed a handful of times. The chain has TRBV5-1 and TRBJ2-5; TRBD2 agrees at 10 bases. CDR1 is SGHRS, CDR2 YFSETQ, per germline. V lost 6 bases to trimming and J lost 4 bases; unmatched junction nucleotides: 6. There are 14 residues in the CDR3. CDR3: CASTGLANGETQYF. Here the CDR3 DNA reads TGCGCCAGCACGGGACTAGCGAACGGAGAGACCCAGTACTTC.